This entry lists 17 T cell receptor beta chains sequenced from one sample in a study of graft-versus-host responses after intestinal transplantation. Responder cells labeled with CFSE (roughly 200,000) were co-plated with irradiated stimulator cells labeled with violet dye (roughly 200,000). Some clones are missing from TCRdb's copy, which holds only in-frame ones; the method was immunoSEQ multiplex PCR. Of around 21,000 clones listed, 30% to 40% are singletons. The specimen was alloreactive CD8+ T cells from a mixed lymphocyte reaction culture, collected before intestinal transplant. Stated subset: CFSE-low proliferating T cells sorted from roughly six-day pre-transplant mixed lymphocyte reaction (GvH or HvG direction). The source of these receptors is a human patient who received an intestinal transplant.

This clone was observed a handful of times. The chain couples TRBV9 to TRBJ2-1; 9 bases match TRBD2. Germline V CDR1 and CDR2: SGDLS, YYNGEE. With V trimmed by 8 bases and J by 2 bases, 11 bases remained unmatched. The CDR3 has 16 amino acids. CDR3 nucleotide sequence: TGTGCCAGTGGTGGTAGCGGGAGCTTGGCCTACAATGAGCAGTTCTTC. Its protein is CASGGSGSLAYNEQFF.

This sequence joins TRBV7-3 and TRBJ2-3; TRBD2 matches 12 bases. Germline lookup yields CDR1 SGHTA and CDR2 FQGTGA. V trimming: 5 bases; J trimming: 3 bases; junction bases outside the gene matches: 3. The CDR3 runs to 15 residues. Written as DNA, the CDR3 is TGTGCCAGCAGCCAGGGACTAGCGGGTACAGATACGCAGTATTTT. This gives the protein CASSQGLAGTDTQYF. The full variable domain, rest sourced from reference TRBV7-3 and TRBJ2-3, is GAGVSQTPSNKVTEKGKYVELRCDPISGHTALYWYRQSLGQGPEFLIYFQGTGAADDSGLPNDRFFAVRPEGSVSTLKIQRTERGDSAVYLCASSQGLAGTDTQYFGPGTRLTVL.

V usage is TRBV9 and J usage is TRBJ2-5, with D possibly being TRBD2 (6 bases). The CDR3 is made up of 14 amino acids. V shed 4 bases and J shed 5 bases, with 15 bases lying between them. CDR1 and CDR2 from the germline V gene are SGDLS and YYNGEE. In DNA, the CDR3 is TGTGCCAGCAGCACCCGGGGACTCCTCGAGACCCAGTACTTC. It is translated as CASSTRGLLETQYF.

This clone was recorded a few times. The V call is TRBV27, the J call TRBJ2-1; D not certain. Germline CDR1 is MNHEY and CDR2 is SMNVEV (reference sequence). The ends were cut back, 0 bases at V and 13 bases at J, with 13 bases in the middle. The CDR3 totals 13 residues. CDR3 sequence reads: CASSLSPLFVQFF. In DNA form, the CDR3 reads TGTGCCAGCAGTTTATCGCCGCTTTTCGTTCAGTTCTTC.

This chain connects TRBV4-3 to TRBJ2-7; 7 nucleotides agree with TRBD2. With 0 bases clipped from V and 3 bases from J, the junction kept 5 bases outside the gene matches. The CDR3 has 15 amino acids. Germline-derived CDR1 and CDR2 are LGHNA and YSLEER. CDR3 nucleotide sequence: TGCGCCAGCAGCCAAGAGGAGGGAGGGGTCTACGAGCAGTACTTC. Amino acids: CASSQEEGGVYEQYF.

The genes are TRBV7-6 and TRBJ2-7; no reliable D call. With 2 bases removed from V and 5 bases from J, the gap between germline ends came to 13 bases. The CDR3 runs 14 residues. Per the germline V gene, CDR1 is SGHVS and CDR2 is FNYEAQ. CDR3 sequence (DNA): TGTGCCAGCAGCTTAAGTGGCGGCACGGACGAGCAGTACTTC. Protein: CASSLSGGTDEQYF.

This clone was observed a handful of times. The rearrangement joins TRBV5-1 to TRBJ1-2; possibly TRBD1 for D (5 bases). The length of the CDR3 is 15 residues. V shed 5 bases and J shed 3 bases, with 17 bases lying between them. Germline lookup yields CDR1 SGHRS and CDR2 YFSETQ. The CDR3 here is CASSPTSGTDYGYTF. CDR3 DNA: TGCGCCAGCAGTCCGACTTCCGGGACGGACTATGGCTACACCTTC.

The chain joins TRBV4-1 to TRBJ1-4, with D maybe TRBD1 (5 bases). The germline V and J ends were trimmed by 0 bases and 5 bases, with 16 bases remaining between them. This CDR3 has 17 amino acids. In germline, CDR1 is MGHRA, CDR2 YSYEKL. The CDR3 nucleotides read TGCGCCAGCAGCCAAGATTGGTGGGGGATTACCAATGAAAAACTGTTTTTT. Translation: CASSQDWWGITNEKLFF.

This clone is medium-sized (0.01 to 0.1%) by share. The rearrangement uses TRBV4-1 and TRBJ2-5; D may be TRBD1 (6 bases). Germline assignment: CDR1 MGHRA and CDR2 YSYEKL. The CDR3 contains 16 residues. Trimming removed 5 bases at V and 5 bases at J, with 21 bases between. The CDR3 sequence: CASSALVGARGETQYF. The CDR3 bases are TGCGCCAGCAGCGCGCTAGTGGGGGCTCGCGGGGAGACCCAGTACTTC.

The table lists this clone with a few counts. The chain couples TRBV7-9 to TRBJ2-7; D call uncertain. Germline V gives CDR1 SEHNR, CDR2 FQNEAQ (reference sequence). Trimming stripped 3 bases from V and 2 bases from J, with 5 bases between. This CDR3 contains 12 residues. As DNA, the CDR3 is TGTGCCAGCAGCTTGGCGACCTACGAGCAGTACTTC. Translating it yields CASSLATYEQYF.

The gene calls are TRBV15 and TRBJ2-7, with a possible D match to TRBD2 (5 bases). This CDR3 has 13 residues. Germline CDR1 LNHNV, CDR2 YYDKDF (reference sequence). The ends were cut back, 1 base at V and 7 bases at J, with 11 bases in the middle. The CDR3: CATSRVSGSEQYF. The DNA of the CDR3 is TGTGCCACCAGCAGAGTATCGGGATCTGAGCAGTACTTC.

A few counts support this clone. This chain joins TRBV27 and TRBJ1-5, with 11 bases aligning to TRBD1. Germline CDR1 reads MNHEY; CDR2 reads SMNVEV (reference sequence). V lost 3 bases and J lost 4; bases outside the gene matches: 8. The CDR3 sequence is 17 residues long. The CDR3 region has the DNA TGTGCCAGCAGTTTGACAGGACAGGGGGCGAGAAATCAGCCCCAGCATTTT. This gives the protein CASSLTGQGARNQPQHF.

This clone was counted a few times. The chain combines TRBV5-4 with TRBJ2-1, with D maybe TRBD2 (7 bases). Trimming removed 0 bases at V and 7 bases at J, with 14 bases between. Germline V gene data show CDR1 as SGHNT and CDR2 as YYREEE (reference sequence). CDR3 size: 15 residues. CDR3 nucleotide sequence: TGTGCCAGCAGCTTGGTATGGGGGGGCGTTAATGAGCAGTTCTTC. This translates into CASSLVWGGVNEQFF.

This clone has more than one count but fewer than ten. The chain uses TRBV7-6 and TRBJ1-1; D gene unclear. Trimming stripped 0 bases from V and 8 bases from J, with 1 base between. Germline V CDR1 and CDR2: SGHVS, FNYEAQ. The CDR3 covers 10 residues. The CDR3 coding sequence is TGTGCCAGCAGCTTAGCGGAAGCTTTCTTT. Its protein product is CASSLAEAFF. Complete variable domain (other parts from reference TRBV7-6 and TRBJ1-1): GAGVSQSPRYKVTKRGQDVALRCDPISGHVSLYWYRQALGQGPEFLTYFNYEAQQDKSGLPNDRFSAERPEGSISTLTIQRTEQRDSAMYRCASSLAEAFFGQGTRLTVV.

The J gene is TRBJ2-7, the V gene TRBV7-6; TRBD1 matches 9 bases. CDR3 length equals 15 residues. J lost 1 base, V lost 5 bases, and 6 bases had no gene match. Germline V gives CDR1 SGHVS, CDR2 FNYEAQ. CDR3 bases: TGTGCCAGCAGCCCCGACAGGGGGACTTCCTACGAGCAGTACTTC. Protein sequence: CASSPDRGTSYEQYF.

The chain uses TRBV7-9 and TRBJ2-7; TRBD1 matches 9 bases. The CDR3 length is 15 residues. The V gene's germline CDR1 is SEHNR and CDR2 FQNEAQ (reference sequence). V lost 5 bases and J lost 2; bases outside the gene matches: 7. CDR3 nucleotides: TGTGCCAGCAGCAACCCCGGGACAGGGACCTACGAGCAGTACTTC. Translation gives CASSNPGTGTYEQYF.

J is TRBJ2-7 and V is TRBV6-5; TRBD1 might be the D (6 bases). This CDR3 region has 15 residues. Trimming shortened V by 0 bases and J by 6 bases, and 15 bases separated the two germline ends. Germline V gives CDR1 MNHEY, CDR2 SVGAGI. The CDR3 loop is CASSYSVRGQGEQYF. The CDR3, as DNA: TGTGCCAGCAGTTACTCGGTCAGGGGTCAGGGCGAGCAGTACTTC.